The rows below give T cell receptor beta chains drawn from one sample of a study of T cells after yellow fever vaccination. TCRdb reanalysed the 5' RACE reads using MiXCR and keeps one entry per CDR3 protein. The table has roughly 150,000 distinct CDR3 sequences, under 7% seen once. The source was CD4+ T cells sorted from PBMCs, collected 10 days after the yellow fever booster vaccination. The receptor source for this set is a young man who received the YFV17D yellow fever vaccine. The CDR3 runs from the conserved cysteine through the conserved F or W. A D gene is named only where the DNA matches it firmly. A row's size may be missing; if present it is once, few, many or a size class.

TRBV6-5	.	TRBJ2-5	many	15	TGTGCCAGCAGCCCCACCCAGGGGTCGGGAAAGACCCAGTACTTC	CASSPTQGSGKTQYF
TRBV20-1	TRBD1	TRBJ2-7	many	15	TGCAGTGCTGGCAGAAAGACAGGGGCGATCTACGAGCAGTACTTC	CSAGRKTGAIYEQYF
TRBV13	TRBD2	TRBJ2-2	.	16	TGTGTCTCCTGGACTAGCGGGATGGAGGACACCGGGGAGCTGTTTTTT	CVSWTSGMEDTGELFF
TRBV20-1	TRBD1	TRBJ1-2	few	16	TGCAGTGCTAGTGGGGGACAGGGGAGGAGAGGACATGGCTACACCTTC	CSASGGQGRRGHGYTF
TRBV7-2	.	TRBJ2-2	many	11	TGTGCCAGCACCGTGGGCGGGGAGCTGTTTTTT	CASTVGGELFF
TRBV4-2	.	TRBJ2-5	many	13	TGTGCCAGCCAACGTGGGGGAGGTGAGACCCAGTACTTC	CASQRGGGETQYF
TRBV12-3/TRBV12-4	.	TRBJ1-4	many	11	TGTGCCAGCACTCGCTCTGAAAAACTGTTTTTT	CASTRSEKLFF
TRBV12-3/TRBV12-4	.	TRBJ2-7	many	14	TGTGCCAGCAGTATGGGCCAGGTTCTTTACGAGCAGTACTTC	CASSMGQVLYEQYF
TRBV3-1	.	TRBJ2-7	many	13	TGTGCCAGCAGCCAGAGAGGTACGAGTGAGCAGTACTTC	CASSQRGTSEQYF
TRBV25-1	.	TRBJ2-3	many	17	TGTGCCAGCAGTGAACCGCCCGACGGGGAGCGACCTGATACGCAGTATTTT	CASSEPPDGERPDTQYF
TRBV5-6	.	TRBJ1-4	many	13	TGTGCCAGCAGGGACCAACTTAGCGAAAAACTGTTTTTT	CASRDQLSEKLFF
TRBV7-6	.	TRBJ2-5	few	13	TGTGCCAGCAGCATGGTGGGGAGGGAGACCCAGTACTTC	CASSMVGRETQYF
TRBV28	TRBD1	TRBJ2-1	many	16	TGTGCCAGCAGTTTAAGTTCGGACAGGGGATCCGGTGAGCAGTTCTTC	CASSLSSDRGSGEQFF
TRBV7-9	.	TRBJ2-1	many	12	TGTGCCAGCAGCTTAGGAGACAGGTCGAAGTTCTTC	CASSLGDRSKFF
TRBV11-2	TRBD2	TRBJ2-1	.	15	TGTGCCAGCAGCCCACGACTAGCGGAGAACAATGAGCAGTTCTTC	CASSPRLAENNEQFF
TRBV20-1	.	TRBJ1-3	many	11	TGCAGTGCAAAGGTCGGAAACACCATATATTTT	CSAKVGNTIYF
TRBV5-6	.	TRBJ2-1	many	15	TGTGCCAGCAGCTTGGATCCGAGCTCCTACAATGAGCAGTTCTTC	CASSLDPSSYNEQFF
TRBV11-1	TRBD2	TRBJ2-3	many	18	TGTGCCAGCAGCTCCGGGACTAGCGGGAGTATCAGCACAGATACGCAGTATTTT	CASSSGTSGSISTDTQYF
TRBV15	.	TRBJ2-3	once	14	TGTGCCACCAGGAGAGACCCTAGCACAGATACGCAGTATTTT	CATRRDPSTDTQYF
TRBV19	TRBD1	TRBJ1-2	few	12	TGTGCCAGTAGTCCCAGGGGGGCTGGCTACACCTTC	CASSPRGAGYTF
TRBV29-1	TRBD1	TRBJ2-1	few	12	TGCAGCGTATCCCGGGACAGCAATGAGCAGTTCTTC	CSVSRDSNEQFF
TRBV6-1	.	TRBJ2-2	.	11	TGTGCCAGCAGTGAAGCTTGGGAGCTGTTTTTT	CASSEAWELFF
TRBV6-5	TRBD1	TRBJ2-7	.	12	TGTGCCAGCAGTTCGGGACAGAGGGCGCAGTACTTC	CASSSGQRAQYF
TRBV29-1	TRBD1	TRBJ2-1	many	13	TGCAGCGGGCACGACAGGGATTACAATGAGCAGTTCTTC	CSGHDRDYNEQFF
TRBV29-1	.	TRBJ1-1	many	14	TGCAGCGTTGAGGTCGGCGGGCGGCTCACTGAAGCTTTCTTT	CSVEVGGRLTEAFF
TRBV12-3/TRBV12-4	TRBD2	TRBJ2-7	many	16	TGTGCCAGCAGCTTCTCCGGGACTAGCGGGAGTGGCGAGCAGTACTTC	CASSFSGTSGSGEQYF
TRBV29-1	.	TRBJ1-2	many	14	TGCAGCGTTGACATTTCCAGGGGAAACTATGGCTACACCTTC	CSVDISRGNYGYTF